This entry features one TCR beta chain sequence. No antigen is known for it. Produced via immunoSEQ multiplex PCR; TCRdb's table is partial and in-frame only. Altogether almost 20,000 clones are present, about four fifths being singletons, with the ten largest covering around 7%. As to time point: cycle 4 day 1 (C4D1), after more than five weeks of nivolumab. With no exception, relapse followed autologous stem cell transplantation in all patients, and brentuximab vedotin exposure varied. Magnetic depletion of non-target cells from thawed PBMCs yielded purified CD8+ T cells. Reported best responses ranged across complete response, partial response or progressive disease. This record belongs to a study of PD-1 blockade in classical Hodgkin lymphoma. On the study more broadly: It was nivolumab at 3 mg/kg, given intravenously every 2 weeks, that patients received.

Trimming shortened V by 5 bases and J by 5 bases, and 14 bases separated the two germline ends. Germline V lookup: CDR1 MGHRA, CDR2 YSYEKL. The CDR3 spans 14 residues. Overall study results and limits: TCR diversity rose significantly by C4D1 in CD4+ but not CD8+ cells. Baseline diversity resembling that of newly diagnosed patients was seen in complete responders.

The rearrangement uses TRBV4-1 and TRBJ2-3, with D maybe TRBD1 (7 bases). The clonotype originates from a human donor with classical Hodgkin lymphoma. Specimen: CD8+ T cells from blood, collected before the fourth cycle of nivolumab. CDR3 sequence: CASSTGEVQDTQYF. DNA of the CDR3: TGCGCCAGCAGCACAGGGGAGGTGCAAGATACGCAGTATTTT.